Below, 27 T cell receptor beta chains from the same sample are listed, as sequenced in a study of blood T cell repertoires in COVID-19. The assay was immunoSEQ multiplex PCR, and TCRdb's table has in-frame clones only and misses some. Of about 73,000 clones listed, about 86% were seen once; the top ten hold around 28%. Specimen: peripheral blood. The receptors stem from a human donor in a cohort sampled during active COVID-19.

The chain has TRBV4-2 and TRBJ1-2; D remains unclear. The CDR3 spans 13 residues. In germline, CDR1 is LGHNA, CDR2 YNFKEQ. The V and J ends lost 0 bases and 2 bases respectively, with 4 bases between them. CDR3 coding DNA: TGTGCCAGCAGCCAAGACACAAACTATGGCTACACCTTC. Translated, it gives CASSQDTNYGYTF.

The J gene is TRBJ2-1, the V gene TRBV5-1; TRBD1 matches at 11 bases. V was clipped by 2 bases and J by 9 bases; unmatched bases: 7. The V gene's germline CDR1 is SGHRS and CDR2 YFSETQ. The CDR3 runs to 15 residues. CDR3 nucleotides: TGCGCCAGCAGCTTCCCGGGACAGGGGGTGAGTGAGCAGTTCTTC. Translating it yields CASSFPGQGVSEQFF.

CDR3 nucleotides: TGTGCCATCACGGGTGTTCAAGGACAGGGGGCCGAGCAGTACTTC. Translation gives CAITGVQGQGAEQYF. The genes are TRBV10-3 and TRBJ2-7, with TRBD1 matching 11 bases. Germline CDR1 reads ENHRY; CDR2 reads SYGVKD. Trimming removed 7 bases from V and 6 bases from J; junction bases left unmatched: 11. The CDR3 is made up of 15 amino acids.

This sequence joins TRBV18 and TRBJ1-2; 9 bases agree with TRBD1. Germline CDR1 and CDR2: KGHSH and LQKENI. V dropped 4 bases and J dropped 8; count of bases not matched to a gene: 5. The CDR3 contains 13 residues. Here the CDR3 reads CASSRDRARGYTF. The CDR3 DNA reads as TGTGCCAGCTCACGGGACAGGGCACGCGGCTACACCTTC.

CDR3 protein: CASSETGNYGYTF. CDR3 DNA sequence: TGTGCCAGCAGTGAAACGGGGAACTATGGCTACACCTTC. The V and J genes are TRBV2 and TRBJ1-2; D is undetermined. Trimming stripped 2 bases from V and 2 bases from J, with 6 bases between. The CDR3 extends over 13 amino acids. Germline V CDR1 and CDR2: SNHLY, FYNNEI.

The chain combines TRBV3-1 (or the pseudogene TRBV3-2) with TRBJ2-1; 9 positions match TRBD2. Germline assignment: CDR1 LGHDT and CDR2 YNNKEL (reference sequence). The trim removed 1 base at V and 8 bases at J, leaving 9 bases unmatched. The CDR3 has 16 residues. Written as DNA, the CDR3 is TGTGCCAGCAGCCAAGTGGGCGGGGGGGCCAGATATGAGCAGTTCTTC. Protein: CASSQVGGGARYEQFF.

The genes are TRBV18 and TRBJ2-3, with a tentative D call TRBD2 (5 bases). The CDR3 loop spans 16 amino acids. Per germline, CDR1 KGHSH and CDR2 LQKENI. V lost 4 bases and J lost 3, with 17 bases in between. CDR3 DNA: TGTGCCAGCTCACAGGTAGCGTCCTTTATAACAGATACGCAGTATTTT. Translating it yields CASSQVASFITDTQYF. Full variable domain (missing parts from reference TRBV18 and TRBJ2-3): NAGVMQNPRHLVRRRGQEARLRCSPMKGHSHVYWYRQLPEEGLKFMVYLQKENIIDESGMPKERFSAEFPKEGPSILRIQQVVRGDSAAYFCASSQVASFITDTQYFGPGTRLTVL.

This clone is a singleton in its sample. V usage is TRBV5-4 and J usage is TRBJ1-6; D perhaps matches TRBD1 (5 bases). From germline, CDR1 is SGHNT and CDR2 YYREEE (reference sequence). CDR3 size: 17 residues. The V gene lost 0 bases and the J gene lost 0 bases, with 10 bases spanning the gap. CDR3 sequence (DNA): TGTGCCAGCAGCTTGGGGGGCATGTACTCCTATAATTCACCCCTCCACTTT. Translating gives CASSLGGMYSYNSPLHF.

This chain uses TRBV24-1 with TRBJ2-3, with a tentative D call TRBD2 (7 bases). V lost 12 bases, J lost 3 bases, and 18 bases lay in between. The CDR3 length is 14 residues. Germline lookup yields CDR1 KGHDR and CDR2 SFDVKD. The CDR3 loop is CAVAPAGATDTQYF. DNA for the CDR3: TGTGCCGTCGCCCCCGCGGGGGCGACAGATACGCAGTATTTT.

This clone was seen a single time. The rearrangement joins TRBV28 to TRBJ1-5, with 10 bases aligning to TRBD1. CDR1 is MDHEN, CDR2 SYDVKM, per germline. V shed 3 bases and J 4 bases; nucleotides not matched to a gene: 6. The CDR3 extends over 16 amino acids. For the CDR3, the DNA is TGTGCCAGCAGTTTGGGACAGGGGTCTATAAATCAGCCCCAGCATTTT. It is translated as CASSLGQGSINQPQHF. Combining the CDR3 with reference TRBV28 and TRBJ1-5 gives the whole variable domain DVKVTQSSRYLVKRTGEKVFLECVQDMDHENMFWYRQDPGLGLRLIYFSYDVKMKEKGDIPEGYSVSREKKERFSLILESASTNQTSMYLCASSLGQGSINQPQHFGDGTRLSIL.

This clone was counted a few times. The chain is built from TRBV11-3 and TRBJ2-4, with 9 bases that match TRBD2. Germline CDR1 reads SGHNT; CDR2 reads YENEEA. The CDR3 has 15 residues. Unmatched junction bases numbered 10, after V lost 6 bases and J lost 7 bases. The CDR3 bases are TGTGCCAGCAGTTGGGCGGGGGGGCCGAGGAACATTCAGTACTTC. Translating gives CASSWAGGPRNIQYF.

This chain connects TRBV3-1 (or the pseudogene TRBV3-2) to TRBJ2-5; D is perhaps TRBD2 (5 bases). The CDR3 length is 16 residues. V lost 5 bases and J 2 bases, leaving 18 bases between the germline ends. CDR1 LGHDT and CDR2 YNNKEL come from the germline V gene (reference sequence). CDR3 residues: CASSERASRAQETQYF. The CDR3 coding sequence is TGTGCCAGCAGCGAACGCGCTAGCCGAGCTCAAGAGACCCAGTACTTC.

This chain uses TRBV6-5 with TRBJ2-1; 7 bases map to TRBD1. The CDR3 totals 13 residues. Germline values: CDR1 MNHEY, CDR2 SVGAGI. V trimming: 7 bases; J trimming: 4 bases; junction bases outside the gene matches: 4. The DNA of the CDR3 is TGTGCCAGCAACCGGGACAGATACAATGAGCAGTTCTTC. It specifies CASNRDRYNEQFF.

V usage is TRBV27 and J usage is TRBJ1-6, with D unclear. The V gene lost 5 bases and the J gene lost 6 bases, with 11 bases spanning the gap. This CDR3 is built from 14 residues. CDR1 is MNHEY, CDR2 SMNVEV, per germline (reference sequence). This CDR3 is CASSVVRSNSPLHF. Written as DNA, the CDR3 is TGTGCCAGCAGTGTGGTTCGGAGTAATTCACCCCTCCACTTT.

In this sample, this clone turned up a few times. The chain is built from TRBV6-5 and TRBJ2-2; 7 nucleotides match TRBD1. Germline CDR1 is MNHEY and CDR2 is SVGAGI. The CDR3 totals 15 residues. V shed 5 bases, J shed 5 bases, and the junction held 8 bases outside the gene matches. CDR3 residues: CASSPDRASTGELFF. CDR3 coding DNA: TGTGCCAGCAGTCCTGACAGGGCGAGTACCGGGGAGCTGTTTTTT.

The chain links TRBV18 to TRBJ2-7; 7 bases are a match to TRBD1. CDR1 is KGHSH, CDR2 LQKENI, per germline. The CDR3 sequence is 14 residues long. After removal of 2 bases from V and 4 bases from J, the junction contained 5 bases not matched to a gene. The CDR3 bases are TGTGCCAGCTCACCAGACAGGGCGGTTTACGAGCAGTACTTC. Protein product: CASSPDRAVYEQYF.

The CDR3 sequence is CASSLIAGAATGELFF. As DNA, the CDR3 is TGTGCCAGCAGCTTAATTGCGGGGGCCGCGACCGGGGAGCTGTTTTTT. This rearrangement joins TRBV7-6 to TRBJ2-2, with D tentatively TRBD2 (7 bases). The length of the CDR3 is 16 residues. Trimming removed 2 bases at V and 5 bases at J, with 15 bases between. Germline V gives CDR1 SGHVS, CDR2 FNYEAQ.

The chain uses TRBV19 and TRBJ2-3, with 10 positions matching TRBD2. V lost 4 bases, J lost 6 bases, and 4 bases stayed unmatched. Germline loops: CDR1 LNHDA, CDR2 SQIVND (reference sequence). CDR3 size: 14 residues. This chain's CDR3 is CASSTLAGVDTQYF. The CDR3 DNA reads TGTGCCAGTAGTACCCTAGCGGGGGTGGATACGCAGTATTTT.

CDR3 sequence: CSGRTGGETQYF. Written as DNA, the CDR3 is TGCAGCGGCCGGACAGGGGGAGAGACCCAGTACTTC. The rearrangement links TRBV29-1 to TRBJ2-5, with 10 bases identical to TRBD1. The germline V gene has CDR1 SQVTM and CDR2 ANQGSEA. This CDR3 spans 12 amino acids. The J segment lost 4 bases and the V segment lost 7 bases, leaving 3 bases of the junction unmatched.

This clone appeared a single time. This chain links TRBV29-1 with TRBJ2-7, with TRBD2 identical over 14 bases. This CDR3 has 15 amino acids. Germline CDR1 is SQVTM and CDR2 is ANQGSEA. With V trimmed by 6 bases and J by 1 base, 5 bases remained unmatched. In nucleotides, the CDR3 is TGCAGCGTCCCCGGACTAGCGGGGGGTTCCTACGAGCAGTACTTC. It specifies CSVPGLAGGSYEQYF.

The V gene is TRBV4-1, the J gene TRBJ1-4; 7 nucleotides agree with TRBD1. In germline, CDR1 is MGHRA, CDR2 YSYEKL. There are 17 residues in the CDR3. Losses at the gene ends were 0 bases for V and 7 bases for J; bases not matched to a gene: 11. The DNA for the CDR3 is TGCGCCAGCAGCCAAGATGAGTTGAGGGGGCAAGGTGAAAAACTGTTTTTT. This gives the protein CASSQDELRGQGEKLFF.

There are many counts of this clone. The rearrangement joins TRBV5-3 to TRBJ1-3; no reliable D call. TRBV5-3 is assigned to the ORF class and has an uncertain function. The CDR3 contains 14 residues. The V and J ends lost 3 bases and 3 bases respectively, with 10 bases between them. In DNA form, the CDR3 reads TGTGCCAGAAGCTCAGACATAGATGGAAACACCATATATTTT. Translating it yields CARSSDIDGNTIYF.

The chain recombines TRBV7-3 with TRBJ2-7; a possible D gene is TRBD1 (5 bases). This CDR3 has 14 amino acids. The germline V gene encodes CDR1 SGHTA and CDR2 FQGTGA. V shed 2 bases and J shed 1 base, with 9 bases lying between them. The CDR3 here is CASSLLAGSYEQYF. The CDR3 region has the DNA TGTGCCAGCAGCTTATTAGCAGGGTCCTACGAGCAGTACTTC. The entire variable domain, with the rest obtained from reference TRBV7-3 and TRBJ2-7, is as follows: GAGVSQTPSNKVTEKGKYVELRCDPISGHTALYWYRQSLGQGPEFLIYFQGTGAADDSGLPNDRFFAVRPEGSVSTLKIQRTERGDSAVYLCASSLLAGSYEQYFGPGTRLTVT.

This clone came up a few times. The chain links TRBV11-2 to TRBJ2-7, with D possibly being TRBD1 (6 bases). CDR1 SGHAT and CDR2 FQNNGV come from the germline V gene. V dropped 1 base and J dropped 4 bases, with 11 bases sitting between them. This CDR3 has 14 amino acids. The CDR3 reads CASSLGTALYEQYF. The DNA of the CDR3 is TGTGCCAGCAGCTTAGGGACAGCTCTGTACGAGCAGTACTTC.

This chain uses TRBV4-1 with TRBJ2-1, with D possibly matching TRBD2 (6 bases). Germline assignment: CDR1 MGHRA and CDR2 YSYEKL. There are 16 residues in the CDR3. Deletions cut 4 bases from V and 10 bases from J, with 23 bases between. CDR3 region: CASSLAGGARLAEQFF. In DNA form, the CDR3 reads TGCGCCAGCAGCCTAGCCGGAGGGGCGAGACTGGCCGAGCAGTTCTTC.

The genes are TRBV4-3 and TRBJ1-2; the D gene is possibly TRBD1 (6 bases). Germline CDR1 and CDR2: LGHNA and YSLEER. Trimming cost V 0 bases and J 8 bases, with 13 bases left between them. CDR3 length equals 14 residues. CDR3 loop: CASSQDRGGRGYTF. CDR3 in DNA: TGCGCCAGCAGCCAAGATAGGGGGGGCCGGGGCTACACCTTC.

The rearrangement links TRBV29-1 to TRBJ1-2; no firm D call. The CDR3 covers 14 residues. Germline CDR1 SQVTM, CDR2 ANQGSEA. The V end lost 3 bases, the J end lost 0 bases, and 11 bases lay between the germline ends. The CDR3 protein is CSVEWWAANYGYTF. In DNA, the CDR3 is TGCAGCGTTGAGTGGTGGGCAGCTAACTATGGCTACACCTTC.